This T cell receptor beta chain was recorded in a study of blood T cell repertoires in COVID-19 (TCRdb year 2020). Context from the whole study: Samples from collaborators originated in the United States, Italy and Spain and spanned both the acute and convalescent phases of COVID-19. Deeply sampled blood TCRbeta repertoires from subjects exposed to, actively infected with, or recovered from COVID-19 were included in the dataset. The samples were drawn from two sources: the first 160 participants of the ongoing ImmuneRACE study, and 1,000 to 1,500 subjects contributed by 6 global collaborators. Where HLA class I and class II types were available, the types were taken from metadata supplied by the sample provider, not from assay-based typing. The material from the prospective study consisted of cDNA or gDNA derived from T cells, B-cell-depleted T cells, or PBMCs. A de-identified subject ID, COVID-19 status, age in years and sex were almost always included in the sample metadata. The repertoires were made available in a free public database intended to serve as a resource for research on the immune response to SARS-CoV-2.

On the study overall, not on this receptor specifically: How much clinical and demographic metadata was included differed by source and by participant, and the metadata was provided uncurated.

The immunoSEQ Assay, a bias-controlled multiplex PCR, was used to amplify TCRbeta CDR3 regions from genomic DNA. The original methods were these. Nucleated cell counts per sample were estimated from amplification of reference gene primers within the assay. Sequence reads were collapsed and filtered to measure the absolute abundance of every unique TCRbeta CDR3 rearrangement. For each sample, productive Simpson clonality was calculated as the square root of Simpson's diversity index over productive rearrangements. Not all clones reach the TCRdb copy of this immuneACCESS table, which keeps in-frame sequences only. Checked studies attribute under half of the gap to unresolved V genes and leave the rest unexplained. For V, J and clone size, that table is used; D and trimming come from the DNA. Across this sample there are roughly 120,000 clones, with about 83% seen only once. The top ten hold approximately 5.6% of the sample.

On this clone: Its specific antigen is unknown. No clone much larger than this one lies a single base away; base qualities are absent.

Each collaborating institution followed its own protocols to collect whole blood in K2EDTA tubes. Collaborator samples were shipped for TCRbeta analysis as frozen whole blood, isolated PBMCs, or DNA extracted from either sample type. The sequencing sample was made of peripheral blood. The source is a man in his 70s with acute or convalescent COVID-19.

The DNA sequence reads TGTGCCAGCAGCCGACAGGGAACCTTCACCGGGGAGCTGTTTTTT. Its protein product is CASSRQGTFTGELFF. The chain links TRBV7-9 with TRBJ2-2; 7 bases in between match TRBD1. Compared with germline, V lacks 5 bases and J lacks 4 bases; bases without a gene match: 7. Including the terminal cysteine and phenylalanine, the CDR3 comprises 15 residues. The read is trimmed to its CDR3 DNA, 45 bases read in frame from base 1. CDR1 and CDR2 are drawn from the germline V gene (reference sequence): SEHNR, FQNEAQ. The full variable domain, completed from the reference TRBV7-9 and TRBJ2-2 proteins outside the CDR3, reads DTGVSQNPRHKITKRGQNVTFRCDPISEHNRLYWYRQTLGQGPEFLTYFQNEAQLEKSRLLSDRFSAERPKGSFSTLEIQRTEQGDSAMYLCASSRQGTFTGELFFGEGSRLTVL.